Listed below are T cell receptor beta chains from one sample, sequenced in a study of T cells in Graves' hyperthyroidism and ophthalmopathy. TCRdb re-analysed the multiplex PCR reads in MiXCR, keeping a single row per CDR3 protein. This table has 500,000 or so distinct CDR3 sequences, roughly 17% appearing once. What was sequenced was blood. The receptor set was obtained from a woman between 18 and 29 years old with Graves' ophthalmopathy. CDR3s include the opening cysteine and the closing phenylalanine or tryptophan. D genes are given only for firm matches. Clone size, where shown, is once, few, many, or a class for clones that have expanded.

size	V	J	length	D	DNA	CDR3
.	TRBV14	TRBJ2-1	14	.	TGTGCCAGCAGCCAAAGCAGGGCAGGGAATGAGCAGTTCTTC	CASSQSRAGNEQFF
few	TRBV19	TRBJ1-1	15	.	TGTGCCAGTAGTCCTAGGACAAGGGAGAACACTGAAGCTTTCTTT	CASSPRTRENTEAFF
.	TRBV14	TRBJ1-4	13	.	TGTGCCAGCAGCCTGCGGATGGGGGAAAAACTGTTTTTT	CASSLRMGEKLFF
few	TRBV28	TRBJ1-5	13	.	TGTGCCAGCAGTCCTAGGGAGGGGTGGCCCCAGCATTTT	CASSPREGWPQHF
many	TRBV12-3/TRBV12-4	TRBJ2-3	12	.	TGTGCCAGCAGAAAAGCAACAGATACGCAGTATTTT	CASRKATDTQYF
many	TRBV20-1	TRBJ1-6	15	.	TGCAGTGCCAGGGGAGGGAATGGACCTAATTCACCCCTCCACTTT	CSARGGNGPNSPLHF
few	TRBV29-1	TRBJ1-4	14	.	TGCAGCGTTGAAGATTACGGGGGTCGGGAAAAACTGTTTTTT	CSVEDYGGREKLFF
.	TRBV15	TRBJ1-6	14	TRBD1	TGTGCCACTAACAGGGGCATGTCCAATTCACCCCTCCACTTT	CATNRGMSNSPLHF
few	TRBV6-2/TRBV6-3	TRBJ1-6	16	.	TGTGCCAGCAGGAGGTCCTGGAGCTCCTATAATTCACCCCTCCACTTT	CASRRSWSSYNSPLHF
.	TRBV10-3	TRBJ2-7	13	TRBD1	TGTGCCATCAGTGCACGGACAGGTGGCGAGCAGTACTTC	CAISARTGGEQYF
.	TRBV6-1	TRBJ1-5	14	TRBD1	TGTGCCAGCAGTGAAGGACAGGGTCATCAGCCCCAGCATTTT	CASSEGQGHQPQHF
many	TRBV27	TRBJ2-7	13	.	TGTGCCAGCCACCTTCCCCAATTCTACGAGCAGTACTTC	CASHLPQFYEQYF
many	TRBV6-1	TRBJ1-2	13	.	TGTGCCAGCATTACACGCAGGGACGATGGCTACACCTTC	CASITRRDDGYTF
many	TRBV11-2	TRBJ1-2	14	.	TGTGCCAGCAGCTTAACGGACGGCGGAGGTGGCTACACCTTC	CASSLTDGGGGYTF
.	TRBV30	TRBJ2-1	11	.	TGTGCCTGGTCCCTTATGGTCGGGCAGTTCTTC	CAWSLMVGQFF
many	TRBV30	TRBJ2-1	15	.	TGTGCCTGGAGTGTATCTACCGCTGACTACAATGAGCAGTTCTTC	CAWSVSTADYNEQFF
.	TRBV28	TRBJ1-3	15	.	TGTGCCAGCAACTTTGACAGGAATACTGGAAACACCATATATTTT	CASNFDRNTGNTIYF
many	TRBV3-1	TRBJ2-4	11	.	TGTGCCAGCAGCCAAGAAGTTATTCAGTACTTC	CASSQEVIQYF
few	TRBV7-6	TRBJ1-4	16	TRBD1	TGTGCCAGCAGCACCCGTCAGGGACAGGGCGGTGAAAAACTGTTTTTT	CASSTRQGQGGEKLFF